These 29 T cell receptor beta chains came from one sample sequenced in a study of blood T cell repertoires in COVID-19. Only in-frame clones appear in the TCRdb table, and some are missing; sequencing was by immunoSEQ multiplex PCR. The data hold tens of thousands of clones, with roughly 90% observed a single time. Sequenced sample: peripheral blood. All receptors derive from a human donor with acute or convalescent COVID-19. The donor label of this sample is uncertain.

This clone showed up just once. DNA of the CDR3: TGTGCCAGCAGTCCGACAGGGATCGTCTACGAGCAGTACTTC. The encoded protein is CASSPTGIVYEQYF. This chain connects TRBV25-1 to TRBJ2-7; 7 positions match TRBD1. Germline CDR1 and CDR2: MGHDK and SYGVNS. The length of the CDR3 is 14 residues. After removal of 5 bases from V and 3 bases from J, the junction contained 7 bases not matched to a gene.

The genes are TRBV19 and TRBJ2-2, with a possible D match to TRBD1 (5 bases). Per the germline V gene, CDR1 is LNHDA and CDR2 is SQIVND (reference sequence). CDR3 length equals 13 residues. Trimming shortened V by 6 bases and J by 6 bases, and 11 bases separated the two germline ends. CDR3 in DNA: TGTGCCAGTAGCCCCAGGGTATCCGGGGAGCTGTTTTTT. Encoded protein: CASSPRVSGELFF.

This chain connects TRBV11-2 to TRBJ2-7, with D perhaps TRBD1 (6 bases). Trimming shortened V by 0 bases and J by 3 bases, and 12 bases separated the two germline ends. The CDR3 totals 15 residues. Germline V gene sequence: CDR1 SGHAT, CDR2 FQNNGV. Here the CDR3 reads CASSLERGSGYEQYF. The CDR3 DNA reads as TGTGCCAGCAGCTTAGAAAGGGGGAGTGGCTACGAGCAGTACTTC.

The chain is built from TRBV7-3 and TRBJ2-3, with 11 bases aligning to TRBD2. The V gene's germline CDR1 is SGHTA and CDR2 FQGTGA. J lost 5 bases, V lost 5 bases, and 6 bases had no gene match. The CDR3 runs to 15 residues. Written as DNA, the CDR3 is TGTGCCAGCAGCCCACTAGCGGGAGCGGTAGATACGCAGTATTTT. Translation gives CASSPLAGAVDTQYF.

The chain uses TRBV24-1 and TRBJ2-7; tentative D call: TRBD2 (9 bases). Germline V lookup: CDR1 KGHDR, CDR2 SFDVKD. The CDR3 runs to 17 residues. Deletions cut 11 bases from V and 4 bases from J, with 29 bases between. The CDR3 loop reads CAITSLRGLAGWYEQYF. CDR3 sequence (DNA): TGTGCCATTACGTCACTCAGGGGGCTAGCGGGATGGTACGAGCAGTACTTC.

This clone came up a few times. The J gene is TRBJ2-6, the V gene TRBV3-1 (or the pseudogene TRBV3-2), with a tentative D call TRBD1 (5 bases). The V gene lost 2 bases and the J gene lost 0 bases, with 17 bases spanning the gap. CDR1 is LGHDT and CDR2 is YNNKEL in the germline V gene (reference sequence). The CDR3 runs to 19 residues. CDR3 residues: CASSQRSPQGFSGANVLTF. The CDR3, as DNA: TGTGCCAGCAGCCAAAGGTCTCCGCAGGGTTTCTCTGGGGCCAACGTCCTGACTTTC.

For the CDR3, the DNA is TGTGCCAGCTGGAGCCAGGGAAACTCCTACGAGCAGTACTTC. It codes for CASWSQGNSYEQYF. The chain joins TRBV5-8 to TRBJ2-7, with D perhaps matching TRBD1 (5 bases). Trimming stripped 7 bases from V and 0 bases from J, with 14 bases between. The CDR3 runs to 14 residues. CDR1 is SGHTS and CDR2 is YDEGEE in the germline V gene.

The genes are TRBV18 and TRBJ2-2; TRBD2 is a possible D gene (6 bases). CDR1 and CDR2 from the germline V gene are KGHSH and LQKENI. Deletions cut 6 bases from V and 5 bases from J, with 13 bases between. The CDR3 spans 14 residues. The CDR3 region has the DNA TGTGCCAGCTCCCCCCCCGGGAGTACCGGGGAGCTGTTTTTT. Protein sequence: CASSPPGSTGELFF.

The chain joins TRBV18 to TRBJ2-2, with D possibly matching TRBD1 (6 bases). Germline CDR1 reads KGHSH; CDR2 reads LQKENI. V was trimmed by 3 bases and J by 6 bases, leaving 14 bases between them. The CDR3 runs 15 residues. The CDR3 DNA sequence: TGTGCCAGCTCACCGCAGGGGTCGTCCGCCGGGGAGCTGTTTTTT. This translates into CASSPQGSSAGELFF.

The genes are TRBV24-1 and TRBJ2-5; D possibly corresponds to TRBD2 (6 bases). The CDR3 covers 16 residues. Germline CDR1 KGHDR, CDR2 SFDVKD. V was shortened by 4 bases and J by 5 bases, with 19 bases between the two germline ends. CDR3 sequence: CATSELGRTGGETQYF. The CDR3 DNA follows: TGTGCCACCAGTGAACTAGGGAGGACGGGTGGGGAGACCCAGTACTTC.

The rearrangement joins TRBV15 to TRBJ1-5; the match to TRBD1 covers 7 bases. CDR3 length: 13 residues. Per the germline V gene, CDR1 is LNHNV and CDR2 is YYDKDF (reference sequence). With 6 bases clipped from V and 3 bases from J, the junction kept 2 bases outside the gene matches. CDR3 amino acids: CATSGQDNQPQHF. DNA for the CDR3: TGTGCCACCAGTGGACAGGACAATCAGCCCCAGCATTTT.

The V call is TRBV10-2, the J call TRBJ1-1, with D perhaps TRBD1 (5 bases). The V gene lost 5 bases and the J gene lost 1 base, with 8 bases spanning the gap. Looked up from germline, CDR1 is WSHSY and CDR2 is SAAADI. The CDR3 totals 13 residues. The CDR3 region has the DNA TGCGCCAGCAGTCAAAGGGGGAACACTGAAGCTTTCTTT. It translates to CASSQRGNTEAFF.

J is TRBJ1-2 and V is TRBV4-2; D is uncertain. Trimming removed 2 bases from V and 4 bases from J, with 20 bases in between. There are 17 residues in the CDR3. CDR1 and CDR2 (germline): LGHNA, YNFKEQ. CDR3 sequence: CASSQYLSATESYGYTF. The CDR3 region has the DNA TGTGCCAGCAGCCAATATCTGTCAGCGACGGAGTCCTATGGCTACACCTTC.

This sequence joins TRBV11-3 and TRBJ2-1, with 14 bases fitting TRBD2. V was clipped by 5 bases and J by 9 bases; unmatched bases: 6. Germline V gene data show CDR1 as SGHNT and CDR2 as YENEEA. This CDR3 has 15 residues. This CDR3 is CASSLGLAGGVEQFF. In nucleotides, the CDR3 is TGTGCCAGCAGCCTAGGACTAGCGGGAGGAGTTGAGCAGTTCTTC.

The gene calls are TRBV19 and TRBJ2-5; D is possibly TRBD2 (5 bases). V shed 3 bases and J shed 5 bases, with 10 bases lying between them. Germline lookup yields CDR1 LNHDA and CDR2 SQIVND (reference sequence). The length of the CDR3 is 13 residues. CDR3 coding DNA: TGTGCCAGTAGTATTGAGGGCATGGAGACCCAGTACTTC. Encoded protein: CASSIEGMETQYF.

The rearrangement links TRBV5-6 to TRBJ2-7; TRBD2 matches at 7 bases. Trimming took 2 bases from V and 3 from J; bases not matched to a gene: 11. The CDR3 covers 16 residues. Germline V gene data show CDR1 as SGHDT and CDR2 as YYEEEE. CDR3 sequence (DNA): TGTGCCAGCAGCTTTGTTCAAGCGGGGCGGCACTACGAGCAGTACTTC. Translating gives CASSFVQAGRHYEQYF. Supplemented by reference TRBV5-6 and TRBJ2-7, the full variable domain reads DAGVTQSPTHLIKTRGQQVTLRCSPKSGHDTVSWYQQALGQGPQFIFQYYEEEERQRGNFPDRFSGHQFPNYSSELNVNALLLGDSALYLCASSFVQAGRHYEQYFGPGTRLTVT.

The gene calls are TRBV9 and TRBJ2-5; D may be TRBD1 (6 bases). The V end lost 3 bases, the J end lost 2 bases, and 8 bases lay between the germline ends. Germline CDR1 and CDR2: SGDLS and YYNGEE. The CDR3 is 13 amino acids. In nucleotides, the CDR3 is TGTGCCAGCAGCGGACAGGATCAAGAGACCCAGTACTTC. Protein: CASSGQDQETQYF.

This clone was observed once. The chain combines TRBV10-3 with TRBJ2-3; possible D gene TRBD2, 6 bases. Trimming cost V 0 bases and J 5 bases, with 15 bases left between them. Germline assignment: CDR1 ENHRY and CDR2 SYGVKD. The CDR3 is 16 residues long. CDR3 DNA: TGTGCCATCAGTGAGTCGTGGACTACCCTAGTAGATACGCAGTATTTT. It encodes CAISESWTTLVDTQYF.

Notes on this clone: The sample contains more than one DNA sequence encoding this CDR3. The CDR3 reads CASSLGGSTDTQYF. The DNA of the CDR3 is TGTGCCAGCAGTTTGGGGGGGAGCACAGATACGCAGTATTTT. The chain links TRBV28 to TRBJ2-3; 7 nucleotides agree with TRBD2. In germline, CDR1 is MDHEN, CDR2 SYDVKM. Unmatched junction bases numbered 0, after V lost 3 bases and J lost 0 bases. The CDR3 spans 14 residues.

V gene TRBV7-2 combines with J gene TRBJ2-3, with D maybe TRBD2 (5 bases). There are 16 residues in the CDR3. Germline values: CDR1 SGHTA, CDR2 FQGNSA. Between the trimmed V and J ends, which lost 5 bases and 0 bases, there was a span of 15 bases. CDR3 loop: CASSLRRPLSTDTQYF. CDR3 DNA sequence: TGTGCCAGCAGCCTTCGGAGGCCGCTCAGCACAGATACGCAGTATTTT.

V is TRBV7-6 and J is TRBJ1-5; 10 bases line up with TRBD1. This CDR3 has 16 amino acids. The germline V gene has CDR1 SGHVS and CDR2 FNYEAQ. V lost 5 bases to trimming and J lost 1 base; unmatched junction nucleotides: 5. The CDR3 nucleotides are TGTGCCAGCAGCCTCCAGGGACAGGGGAGCAATCAGCCCCAGCATTTT. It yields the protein CASSLQGQGSNQPQHF.

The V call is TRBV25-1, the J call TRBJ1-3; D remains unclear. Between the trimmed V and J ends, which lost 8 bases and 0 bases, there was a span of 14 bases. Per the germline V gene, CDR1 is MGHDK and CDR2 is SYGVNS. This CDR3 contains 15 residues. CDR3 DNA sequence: TGTGCCAGCCGCGCAACGACATTCTCTGGAAACACCATATATTTT. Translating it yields CASRATTFSGNTIYF.

CDR3 sequence (DNA): TGTGCCAGCAGTCTTGGACAGGGTAACTATGGCTACACCTTC. This gives the protein CASSLGQGNYGYTF. The chain recombines TRBV6-2 or TRBV6-3 with TRBJ1-2; 8 bases align to TRBD1. The CDR3 runs to 14 residues. J lost 1 base, V lost 5 bases, and 3 bases had no gene match. CDR1 and CDR2 from the germline V gene are MNHEY and SVGEGT.

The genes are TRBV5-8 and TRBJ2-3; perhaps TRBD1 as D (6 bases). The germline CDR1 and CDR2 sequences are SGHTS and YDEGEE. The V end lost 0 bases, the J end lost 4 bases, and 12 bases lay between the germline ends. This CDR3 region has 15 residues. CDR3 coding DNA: TGTGCCAGCAGCTTGGGGGCAGGGGTCTCAGATACGCAGTATTTT. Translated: CASSLGAGVSDTQYF.

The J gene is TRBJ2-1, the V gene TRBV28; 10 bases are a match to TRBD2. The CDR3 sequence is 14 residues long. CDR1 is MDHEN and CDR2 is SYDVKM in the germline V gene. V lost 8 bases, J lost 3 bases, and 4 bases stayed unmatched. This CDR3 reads CASHTSGIYNEQFF. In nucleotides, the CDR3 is TGTGCCAGCCACACTAGCGGGATCTACAATGAGCAGTTCTTC.

This CDR3 reads CASSQKDRINYGYTF. CDR3 nucleotides: TGTGCCAGCAGCCAAAAAGACAGAATTAACTATGGCTACACCTTC. This chain uses TRBV3-1 (or the pseudogene TRBV3-2) with TRBJ1-2; tentatively, D is TRBD1 (5 bases). This CDR3 is 15 amino acids long. CDR1 and CDR2 from the germline V gene are LGHDT and YNNKEL (reference sequence). Deletions cut 2 bases from V and 1 base from J, with 11 bases between.

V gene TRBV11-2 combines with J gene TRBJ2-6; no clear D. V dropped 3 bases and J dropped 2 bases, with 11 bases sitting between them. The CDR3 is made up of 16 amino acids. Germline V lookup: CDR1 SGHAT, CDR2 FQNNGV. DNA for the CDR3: TGTGCCAGCAGCTTCAGTGGGCAGGCTGGGGCCAACGTCCTGACTTTC. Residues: CASSFSGQAGANVLTF.

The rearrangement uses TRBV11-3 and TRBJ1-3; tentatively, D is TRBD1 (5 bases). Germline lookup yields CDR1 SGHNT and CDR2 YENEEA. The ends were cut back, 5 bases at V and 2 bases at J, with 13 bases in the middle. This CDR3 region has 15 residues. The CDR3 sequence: CASSAGGDAGNTIYF. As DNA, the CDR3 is TGTGCCAGCAGCGCGGGGGGTGATGCTGGAAACACCATATATTTT.

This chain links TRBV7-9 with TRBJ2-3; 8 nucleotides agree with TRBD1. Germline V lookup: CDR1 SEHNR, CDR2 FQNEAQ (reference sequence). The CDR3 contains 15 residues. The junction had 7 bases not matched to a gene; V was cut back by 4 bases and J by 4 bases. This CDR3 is CASSSGQDFADTQYF. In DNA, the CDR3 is TGTGCCAGCAGCTCGGGACAGGATTTCGCAGATACGCAGTATTTT.